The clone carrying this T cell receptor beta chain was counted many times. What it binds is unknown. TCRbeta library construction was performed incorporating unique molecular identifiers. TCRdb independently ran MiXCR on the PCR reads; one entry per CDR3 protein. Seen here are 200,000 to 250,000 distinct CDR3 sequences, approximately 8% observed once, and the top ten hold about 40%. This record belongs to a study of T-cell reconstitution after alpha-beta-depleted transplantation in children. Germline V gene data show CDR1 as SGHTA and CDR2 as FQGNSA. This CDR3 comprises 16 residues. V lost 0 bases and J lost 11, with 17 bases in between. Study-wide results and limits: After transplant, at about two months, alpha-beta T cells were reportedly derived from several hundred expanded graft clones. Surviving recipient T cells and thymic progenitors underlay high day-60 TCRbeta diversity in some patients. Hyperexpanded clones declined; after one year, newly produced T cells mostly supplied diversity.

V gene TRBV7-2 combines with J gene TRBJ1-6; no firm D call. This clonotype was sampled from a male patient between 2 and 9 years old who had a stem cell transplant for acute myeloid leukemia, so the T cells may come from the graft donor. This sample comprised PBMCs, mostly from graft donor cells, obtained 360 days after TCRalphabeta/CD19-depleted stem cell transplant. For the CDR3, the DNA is TGTGCCAGCAGCTTAGCGGGCGCGGTACCCTACGCACCCCTCCACTTT. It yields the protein CASSLAGAVPYAPLHF.